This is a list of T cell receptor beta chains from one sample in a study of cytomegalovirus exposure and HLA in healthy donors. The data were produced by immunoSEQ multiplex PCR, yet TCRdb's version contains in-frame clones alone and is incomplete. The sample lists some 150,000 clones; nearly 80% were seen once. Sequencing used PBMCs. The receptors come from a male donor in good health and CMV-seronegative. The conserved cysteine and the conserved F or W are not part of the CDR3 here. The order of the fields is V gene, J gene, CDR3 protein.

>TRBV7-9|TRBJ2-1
ASRYTVGHEQF
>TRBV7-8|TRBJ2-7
ASSLVTGQGEQY
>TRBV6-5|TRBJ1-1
ASSRAGNTEAF
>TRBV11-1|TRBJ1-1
ASSFSDRGDAF
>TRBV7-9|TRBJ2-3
ASSLSSAGVLADTQY
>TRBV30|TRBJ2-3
AWSVLHQSSDTQY
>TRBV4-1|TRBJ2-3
ASSQAYGGQGFIDTQY
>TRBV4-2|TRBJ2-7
ASSQDPYTGLAGVSYEQY
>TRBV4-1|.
ASSPTGQTYEQY
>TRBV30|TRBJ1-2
AWTPDRAGGYT
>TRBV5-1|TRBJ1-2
ASSSGQSLIYGYT
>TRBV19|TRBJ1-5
ASSIDEGGNQPQH
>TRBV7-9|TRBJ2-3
ASSPSGQFLTDTQY
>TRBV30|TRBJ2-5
AWNSGETQY
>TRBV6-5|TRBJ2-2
ASSSTGSTGELF
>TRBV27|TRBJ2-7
ASSETGHAYEQY
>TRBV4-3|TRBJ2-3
ASSQAPTGGGTDTQY
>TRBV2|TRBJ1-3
ASRLGRNSGNTIY
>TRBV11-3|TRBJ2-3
ASSLRLAGVTDTQY
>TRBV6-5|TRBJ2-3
ASRLAGVDTQY
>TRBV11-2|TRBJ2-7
ASSLDRDTLYEQY
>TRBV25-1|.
ASSELGTVSVHEQY
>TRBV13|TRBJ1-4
ASGSNGQGVLF
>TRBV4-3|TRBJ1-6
ASSQDLQGARSPLH
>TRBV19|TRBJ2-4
ASSAPSGIAKNIQY
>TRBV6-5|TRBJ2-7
ASSSLQGYEQY
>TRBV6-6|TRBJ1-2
ASSVPRTGDYGYT
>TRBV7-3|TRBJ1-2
ASSLTGGYGYT
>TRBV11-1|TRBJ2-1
ASSSGYSYNEQF
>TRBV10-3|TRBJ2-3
AISESTVTDTQY
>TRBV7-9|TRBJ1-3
ASSLYAEDTIY
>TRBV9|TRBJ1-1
ASSVMLGTGENTEAF
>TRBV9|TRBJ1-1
ASSAQRTAMNTEAF
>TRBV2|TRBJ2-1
AKTGVSSYNEQF
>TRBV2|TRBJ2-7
ASSVLDEQY
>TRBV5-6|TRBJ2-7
ASSRGTGGYEQY
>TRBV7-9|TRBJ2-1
ASSQIGGSPYNEQF
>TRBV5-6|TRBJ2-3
ASSLETSGRDTQY
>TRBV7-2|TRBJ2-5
ASSLRGGETQY
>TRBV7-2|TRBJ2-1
ASSLERGTGFDNEQF
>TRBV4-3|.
ASSQEGGYEQY
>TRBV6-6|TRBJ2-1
ASRGDDGRAFEQF
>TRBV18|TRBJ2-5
ASSLLKETQY
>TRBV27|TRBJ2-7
ASSTPGYEQY
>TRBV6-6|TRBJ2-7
ASSGASGPSRQY
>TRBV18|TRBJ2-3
ASKGEADTQY
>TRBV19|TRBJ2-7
ASRPRRGVYEQY
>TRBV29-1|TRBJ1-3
SVEIAGSGNTIY
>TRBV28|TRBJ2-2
ASSPTGKHGELF
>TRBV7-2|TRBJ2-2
ASIRLAGRGELF
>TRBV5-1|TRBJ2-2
ASSLVPGATGELF
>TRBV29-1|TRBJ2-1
SVNGGLTNEQF
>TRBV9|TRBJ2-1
ASSSQPGLPGNEQF
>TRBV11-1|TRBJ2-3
ASSLRLGSSTDTQY
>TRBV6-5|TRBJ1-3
ASSYERGGNTIY
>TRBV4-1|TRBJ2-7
ASSQAPYEQY
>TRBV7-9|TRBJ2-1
ASSPTSSYNEQF
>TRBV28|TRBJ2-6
ASSLGGSSGANVLT